The clone carrying this TCR beta chain was seen only a few times. Its specificity is unknown. Specified time point: patch test 2, 6 weeks after DPC sensitization. Treatment: therapeutic diphenylcyclopropenone sensitization with weekly scalp DPC. Via MiXCR, TCRdb re-called the RACE reads, giving one row per CDR3 protein. The sample lists about 96,000 distinct CDR3 sequences; 9% to 9.5% were seen once. The data originate from a study of human T cells and chemical hapten exposure. The overall study: Throughout the approximately 24-week study, diphenylcyclopropenone was applied weekly to the patients' scalps. Study findings and constraints: The formation of large CDR3 similarity clusters by expanded TCRs significantly exceeded that of controls.

This CDR3 contains 15 residues. Trimming at V came to 3 bases and at J to 4 bases, leaving 6 bases not matched to a gene. Germline assignment: CDR1 SGDLS and CDR2 YYNGEE. The chain employs TRBV9 and TRBJ2-2; 7 positions agree with TRBD2. This clonotype was obtained from a woman in her thirties or forties with alopecia areata. Some clones in this sample may be carry-over from other donors' samples. Source: whole blood, taken in connection with sensitization to the hapten diphenylcyclopropenone (DPC). The CDR3 bases are TGTGCCAGCAGCGCTTCACTAGCGAGCACCGGGGAGCTGTTTTTT. Translating gives CASSASLASTGELFF.